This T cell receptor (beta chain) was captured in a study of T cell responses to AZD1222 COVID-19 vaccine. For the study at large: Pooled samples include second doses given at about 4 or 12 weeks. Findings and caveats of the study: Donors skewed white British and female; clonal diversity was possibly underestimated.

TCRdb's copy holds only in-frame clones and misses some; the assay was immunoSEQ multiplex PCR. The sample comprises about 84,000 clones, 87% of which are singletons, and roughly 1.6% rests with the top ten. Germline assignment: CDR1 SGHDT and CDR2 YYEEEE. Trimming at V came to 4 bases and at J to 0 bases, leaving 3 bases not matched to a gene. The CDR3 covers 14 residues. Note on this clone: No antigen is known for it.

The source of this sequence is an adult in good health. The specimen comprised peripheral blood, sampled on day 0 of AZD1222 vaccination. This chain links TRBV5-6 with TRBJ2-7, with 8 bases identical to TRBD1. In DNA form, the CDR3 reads TGTGCCAGCAGCGCCGGGACAGGCTCCTACGAGCAGTACTTC. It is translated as CASSAGTGSYEQYF.